Listed below are T cell receptor beta chains from one sample, sequenced in a study of identical twins. TCRdb ran MiXCR on the 5' RACE reads and lists one entry per CDR3 protein. Altogether 450,000 or so distinct CDR3 sequences are present, 14% being singletons, with the ten largest covering around 0.48%. The data were also submitted as part of a second study, on yellow fever vaccine responses in identical twins.

Input material: CD4+ T cells sorted from blood. The receptors here all came from a woman under 30 in good health. The CDR3 runs from the conserved cysteine through the conserved F or W. Each record gives: clone size, CDR3 length, V gene, D gene, J gene, CDR3 protein, CDR3 DNA. A D gene is named only where the DNA matches it firmly. Some rows mark clone size as missing; the rest say once, few, many or name a class of expanded clone.

clone size: .
CDR3 length: 16
V gene: TRBV2
D gene: TRBD2
J gene: TRBJ2-1
CDR3 protein: CASSFKTSGSYNEQFF
CDR3 DNA: TGTGCCAGCAGTTTCAAGACTAGCGGCTCCTACAATGAGCAGTTCTTC

clone size: few
CDR3 length: 14
V gene: TRBV28
D gene: .
J gene: TRBJ1-3
CDR3 protein: CASSFLPSGNTIYF
CDR3 DNA: TGTGCCAGCAGTTTTCTTCCCTCTGGAAACACCATATATTTT

clone size: .
CDR3 length: 15
V gene: TRBV20-1
D gene: TRBD1
J gene: TRBJ2-3
CDR3 protein: CSARDIRGPTDTQYF
CDR3 DNA: TGCAGTGCTAGAGATATCAGGGGGCCCACAGATACGCAGTATTTT

clone size: few
CDR3 length: 16
V gene: TRBV10-3
D gene: TRBD2
J gene: TRBJ2-1
CDR3 protein: CAISRTSGGDFNEQFF
CDR3 DNA: TGTGCCATCAGTCGGACTAGCGGGGGGGACTTCAATGAGCAGTTCTTC

clone size: few
CDR3 length: 13
V gene: TRBV20-1
D gene: .
J gene: TRBJ2-1
CDR3 protein: CSANTGEVVEQFF
CDR3 DNA: TGCAGTGCAAACACAGGGGAGGTCGTAGAGCAGTTCTTC

clone size: few
CDR3 length: 16
V gene: TRBV18
D gene: .
J gene: TRBJ2-1
CDR3 protein: CASSPQNVGSYNEQFF
CDR3 DNA: TGTGCCAGCTCACCACAAAATGTCGGCTCCTACAATGAGCAGTTCTTC

clone size: few
CDR3 length: 16
V gene: TRBV5-5
D gene: .
J gene: TRBJ2-7
CDR3 protein: CASSLRGGTGSYEQYF
CDR3 DNA: TGTGCCAGCAGCTTGCGTGGCGGGACGGGTTCCTACGAGCAGTACTTC

clone size: .
CDR3 length: 10
V gene: TRBV20-1
D gene: .
J gene: TRBJ2-7
CDR3 protein: CSARAYEQYF
CDR3 DNA: TGCAGTGCCAGAGCCTACGAGCAGTACTTC

clone size: .
CDR3 length: 14
V gene: TRBV5-5
D gene: .
J gene: TRBJ2-3
CDR3 protein: CASSFRTDTDTQYF
CDR3 DNA: TGTGCCAGCAGCTTCCGGACAGACACAGATACGCAGTATTTT

clone size: few
CDR3 length: 15
V gene: TRBV6-1
D gene: TRBD2
J gene: TRBJ2-5
CDR3 protein: CASSMGLAGSETQYF
CDR3 DNA: TGTGCCAGCAGTATGGGACTAGCGGGCTCTGAGACCCAGTACTTC

clone size: few
CDR3 length: 19
V gene: TRBV4-1
D gene: TRBD1
J gene: TRBJ2-1
CDR3 protein: CASSHKRDREFSSYNEQFF
CDR3 DNA: TGCGCCAGCAGCCACAAACGGGACAGGGAGTTTAGCTCCTACAATGAGCAGTTCTTC

clone size: few
CDR3 length: 16
V gene: TRBV7-8
D gene: TRBD2
J gene: TRBJ2-1
CDR3 protein: CASSLGRVIGLGEQFF
CDR3 DNA: TGTGCCAGCAGTTTGGGGAGGGTGATTGGCCTCGGGGAGCAGTTCTTC

clone size: few
CDR3 length: 20
V gene: TRBV21-1
D gene: .
J gene: TRBJ2-1
CDR3 protein: CASSKGGLAGRYYSYNEQFF
CDR3 DNA: TGTGCCAGCAGCAAAGGAGGGCTAGCGGGACGATACTACTCCTACAATGAGCAGTTCTTC

clone size: .
CDR3 length: 16
V gene: TRBV6-2/TRBV6-3
D gene: .
J gene: TRBJ2-3
CDR3 protein: CASSSSAASPTDTQYF
CDR3 DNA: TGTGCCAGCAGTTCCTCGGCGGCTAGCCCCACAGATACGCAGTATTTT

clone size: .
CDR3 length: 15
V gene: TRBV12-3/TRBV12-4
D gene: TRBD2
J gene: TRBJ2-3
CDR3 protein: CASRGLAGLGDTQYF
CDR3 DNA: TGTGCCAGCAGGGGACTAGCGGGCCTCGGAGATACGCAGTATTTT

clone size: .
CDR3 length: 15
V gene: TRBV15
D gene: TRBD2
J gene: TRBJ2-7
CDR3 protein: CATSNPGSGKYEQYF
CDR3 DNA: TGTGCCACCAGCAACCCCGGTAGCGGGAAATACGAGCAGTACTTC

clone size: few
CDR3 length: 13
V gene: TRBV7-9
D gene: .
J gene: TRBJ2-6
CDR3 protein: CASLGSGANVLTF
CDR3 DNA: TGTGCCAGCTTGGGCTCTGGGGCCAACGTCCTGACTTTC

clone size: .
CDR3 length: 16
V gene: TRBV5-4
D gene: .
J gene: TRBJ2-7
CDR3 protein: CASSSPLDLGIREQYF
CDR3 DNA: TGTGCCAGCAGCTCGCCGCTCGATTTGGGGATCCGAGAGCAGTACTTC

clone size: many
CDR3 length: 14
V gene: TRBV7-3
D gene: .
J gene: TRBJ1-1
CDR3 protein: CASSLRGSGTEAFF
CDR3 DNA: TGTGCCAGCAGCTTAAGGGGGAGCGGCACTGAAGCTTTCTTT

clone size: few
CDR3 length: 13
V gene: TRBV20-1
D gene: .
J gene: TRBJ2-5
CDR3 protein: CSASLSGQETQYF
CDR3 DNA: TGCAGTGCTAGTCTTTCGGGACAAGAGACCCAGTACTTC

clone size: few
CDR3 length: 14
V gene: TRBV20-1
D gene: TRBD2
J gene: TRBJ2-7
CDR3 protein: CSAPLAGRSYEQYF
CDR3 DNA: TGCAGTGCCCCATTAGCGGGTCGCTCCTACGAGCAGTACTTC

clone size: .
CDR3 length: 17
V gene: TRBV15
D gene: TRBD2
J gene: TRBJ2-3
CDR3 protein: CATSRVGGGPSTDTQYF
CDR3 DNA: TGTGCCACCAGCAGAGTTGGGGGAGGGCCCTCGACAGATACGCAGTATTTT

clone size: .
CDR3 length: 15
V gene: TRBV18
D gene: .
J gene: TRBJ2-2
CDR3 protein: CASSPGGSGTGELFF
CDR3 DNA: TGTGCCAGCTCACCAGGGGGGAGCGGCACCGGGGAGCTGTTTTTT

clone size: many
CDR3 length: 15
V gene: TRBV7-2
D gene: TRBD1
J gene: TRBJ2-5
CDR3 protein: CASSLGTGRQETQYF
CDR3 DNA: TGTGCCAGCAGCTTAGGGACAGGGAGACAAGAGACCCAGTACTTC

clone size: .
CDR3 length: 15
V gene: TRBV5-1
D gene: TRBD1
J gene: TRBJ2-7
CDR3 protein: CASSSRQGRLYEQYF
CDR3 DNA: TGCGCCAGCAGCTCCAGACAGGGGCGCCTCTACGAGCAGTACTTC

clone size: .
CDR3 length: 16
V gene: TRBV5-6
D gene: .
J gene: TRBJ2-1
CDR3 protein: CASSLDLSGAYNEQFF
CDR3 DNA: TGTGCCAGCAGCTTGGACCTTTCGGGAGCCTACAATGAGCAGTTCTTC

clone size: few
CDR3 length: 13
V gene: TRBV20-1
D gene: TRBD1
J gene: TRBJ2-7
CDR3 protein: CSAQTGGAYEQYF
CDR3 DNA: TGCAGTGCTCAAACAGGGGGCGCGTACGAGCAGTACTTC

clone size: many
CDR3 length: 16
V gene: TRBV5-1
D gene: .
J gene: TRBJ2-1
CDR3 protein: CASSLARVSSYNEQFF
CDR3 DNA: TGCGCCAGCAGCTTGGCCCGGGTTAGCTCCTACAATGAGCAGTTCTTC

clone size: .
CDR3 length: 13
V gene: TRBV6-5
D gene: TRBD1
J gene: TRBJ2-1
CDR3 protein: CASSWGQGHEQFF
CDR3 DNA: TGTGCCAGCAGTTGGGGACAGGGTCATGAGCAGTTCTTC

clone size: many
CDR3 length: 12
V gene: TRBV27
D gene: .
J gene: TRBJ2-3
CDR3 protein: CASSSLEHTQYF
CDR3 DNA: TGTGCCAGCAGTTCTCTAGAACATACGCAGTATTTT

clone size: many
CDR3 length: 14
V gene: TRBV12-3/TRBV12-4
D gene: .
J gene: TRBJ2-1
CDR3 protein: CASSFGETYNEQFF
CDR3 DNA: TGTGCCAGCAGTTTTGGGGAAACCTACAATGAGCAGTTCTTC

clone size: few
CDR3 length: 12
V gene: TRBV30
D gene: .
J gene: TRBJ2-3
CDR3 protein: CACLALTDTQYF
CDR3 DNA: TGTGCCTGCTTAGCCCTCACAGATACGCAGTATTTT

clone size: .
CDR3 length: 13
V gene: TRBV6-1
D gene: TRBD1
J gene: TRBJ2-7
CDR3 protein: CASRGTGESEQYF
CDR3 DNA: TGTGCCAGCAGGGGGACAGGGGAGAGCGAGCAGTACTTC

clone size: .
CDR3 length: 15
V gene: TRBV9
D gene: TRBD1
J gene: TRBJ2-1
CDR3 protein: CASSVRPTGDNEQFF
CDR3 DNA: TGTGCCAGCAGCGTCCGCCCAACAGGGGACAATGAGCAGTTCTTC

clone size: .
CDR3 length: 15
V gene: TRBV7-2
D gene: .
J gene: TRBJ1-1
CDR3 protein: CASSFQRLPNTEAFF
CDR3 DNA: TGTGCCAGCAGCTTTCAGAGACTTCCCAACACTGAAGCTTTCTTT

clone size: few
CDR3 length: 15
V gene: TRBV4-2
D gene: TRBD1
J gene: TRBJ1-3
CDR3 protein: CASSRGDSSGNTIYF
CDR3 DNA: TGTGCCAGCAGCCGCGGGGACAGCTCTGGAAACACCATATATTTT

clone size: few
CDR3 length: 21
V gene: TRBV6-2/TRBV6-3
D gene: TRBD2
J gene: TRBJ2-5
CDR3 protein: CASSYEVTRDPRLAAQETQYF
CDR3 DNA: TGTGCCAGCAGTTACGAGGTTACCCGCGATCCTAGACTAGCGGCTCAAGAGACCCAGTACTTC

clone size: few
CDR3 length: 13
V gene: TRBV10-3
D gene: .
J gene: TRBJ2-7
CDR3 protein: CAISSGDSYEQYF
CDR3 DNA: TGTGCCATCAGTTCCGGGGACTCCTACGAGCAGTACTTC

clone size: .
CDR3 length: 13
V gene: TRBV12-3/TRBV12-4
D gene: TRBD2
J gene: TRBJ2-7
CDR3 protein: CASSLAGRFEQYF
CDR3 DNA: TGTGCCAGCAGTCTAGCGGGGCGGTTCGAGCAGTACTTC

clone size: many
CDR3 length: 14
V gene: TRBV12-3/TRBV12-4
D gene: TRBD2
J gene: TRBJ2-2
CDR3 protein: CASSPRGGTGELFF
CDR3 DNA: TGTGCCAGCAGCCCACGCGGGGGCACCGGGGAGCTGTTTTTT

clone size: .
CDR3 length: 17
V gene: TRBV12-3/TRBV12-4
D gene: TRBD1
J gene: TRBJ2-5
CDR3 protein: CASRPGTGSLQGETQYF
CDR3 DNA: TGTGCCAGCAGGCCCGGGACAGGGTCCCTGCAGGGGGAGACCCAGTACTTC

clone size: few
CDR3 length: 12
V gene: TRBV2
D gene: .
J gene: TRBJ2-7
CDR3 protein: CASSEWRREQYF
CDR3 DNA: TGTGCCAGCAGTGAATGGAGGCGAGAGCAGTACTTC

clone size: .
CDR3 length: 14
V gene: TRBV5-1
D gene: TRBD1
J gene: TRBJ2-7
CDR3 protein: CASSPATGTYEQYF
CDR3 DNA: TGCGCCAGCAGCCCCGCGACAGGGACCTACGAGCAGTACTTC

clone size: .
CDR3 length: 15
V gene: TRBV20-1
D gene: TRBD1
J gene: TRBJ2-7
CDR3 protein: CSARSGTGGASGQYF
CDR3 DNA: TGCAGTGCTAGATCCGGGACAGGGGGCGCGTCTGGGCAGTACTTC

clone size: .
CDR3 length: 13
V gene: TRBV11-2
D gene: .
J gene: TRBJ2-2
CDR3 protein: CASSSLRGGVLFF
CDR3 DNA: TGTGCCAGCAGCTCACTAAGAGGCGGGGTGCTGTTTTTT

clone size: many
CDR3 length: 11
V gene: TRBV29-1
D gene: .
J gene: TRBJ1-5
CDR3 protein: CSVGGDQPQHF
CDR3 DNA: TGCAGCGTTGGGGGGGATCAGCCCCAGCATTTT

clone size: few
CDR3 length: 16
V gene: TRBV20-1
D gene: TRBD2
J gene: TRBJ2-3
CDR3 protein: CSATSGGGGSTDTQYF
CDR3 DNA: TGCAGTGCTACGTCGGGGGGGGGTGGTAGCACAGATACGCAGTATTTT

clone size: few
CDR3 length: 12
V gene: TRBV29-1
D gene: TRBD1
J gene: TRBJ1-2
CDR3 protein: CSVDRDNYGYTF
CDR3 DNA: TGCAGCGTCGACAGGGATAACTATGGCTACACCTTC

clone size: few
CDR3 length: 15
V gene: TRBV5-1
D gene: TRBD2
J gene: TRBJ2-3
CDR3 protein: CASSFDGRGTDTQYF
CDR3 DNA: TGCGCCAGCAGCTTTGACGGGCGGGGGACAGATACGCAGTATTTT

clone size: .
CDR3 length: 17
V gene: TRBV7-9
D gene: TRBD1
J gene: TRBJ2-7
CDR3 protein: CASSLARTGSKAYEQYF
CDR3 DNA: TGTGCCAGCAGCTTAGCTAGGACAGGTTCCAAGGCCTACGAGCAGTACTTC